The next 31 T cell receptor beta chains were all read from a single sample in a study of tumour-infiltrating T cells in Burkitt lymphoma. Using immunoSEQ multiplex PCR, the repertoire was profiled, and TCRdb retains in-frame clones only, with some absent. Of approximately 46,000 clones in the sample, less than 40% are singletons; the top ten hold around 3%. Material: tumor tissue. These receptors were taken from a human donor with Burkitt lymphoma.

V and J are TRBV7-2 and TRBJ1-4; TRBD1 matches 8 bases. The V gene end was trimmed by 4 bases and the J gene end by 5 bases; junction bases not matched to a gene: 3. Germline-derived CDR1 and CDR2 are SGHTA and FQGNSA. CDR3 length: 14 residues. The CDR3 DNA sequence: TGTGCCAGCAGCTCCCGGGACAGGAATGAAAAACTGTTTTTT. Translation gives CASSSRDRNEKLFF.

V and J are TRBV29-1 and TRBJ1-1; the D gene is possibly TRBD1 (5 bases). CDR1 and CDR2 from the germline V gene are SQVTM and ANQGSEA. V shed 7 bases and J shed 0 bases, with 12 bases lying between them. The CDR3 contains 13 residues. In nucleotides, the CDR3 is TGCAGCGCTAAAGGGGTCCTGAACACTGAAGCTTTCTTT. Encoded protein: CSAKGVLNTEAFF.

This clone came up a few times. The V gene is TRBV5-1, the J gene TRBJ2-1; 7 bases line up with TRBD2. J lost 7 bases, V lost 4 bases, and 8 bases had no gene match. The CDR3 spans 14 residues. Germline V gene data show CDR1 as SGHRS and CDR2 as YFSETQ. DNA of the CDR3: TGCGCCAGCAGCCTGGAGCGGGGAAGGAATGAGCAGTTCTTC. Translation gives CASSLERGRNEQFF.

The chain links TRBV7-3 to TRBJ2-2, with D possibly called TRBD1 or TRBD2 (5 bases each). V lost 5 bases, J lost 0 bases, and 7 bases lay in between. This CDR3 is built from 14 residues. Germline CDR1 and CDR2: SGHTA and FQGTGA. CDR3 sequence reads: CASSGGSNTGELFF. The CDR3, as DNA: TGTGCCAGCAGCGGGGGATCGAACACCGGGGAGCTGTTTTTT.

V and J are TRBV5-4 and TRBJ2-7; D gene ambiguous. This CDR3 spans 13 amino acids. The V gene's germline CDR1 is SGHNT and CDR2 YYREEE (reference sequence). The germline V and J ends were trimmed by 4 bases and 5 bases, with 13 bases remaining between them. The CDR3 DNA sequence: TGTGCCAGCAGCCCGACTCAATCCCACGAGCAGTACTTC. Translated: CASSPTQSHEQYF.

J is TRBJ2-7 and V is TRBV4-3, with D unclear. This CDR3 is built from 15 residues. V was pared by 0 bases and J by 3 bases, with 12 bases between. CDR1 and CDR2 (germline): LGHNA, YSLEER. CDR3 sequence: CASSQDRAGFYEQYF. CDR3 bases: TGCGCCAGCAGCCAAGATCGGGCCGGTTTCTACGAGCAGTACTTC.

The chain combines TRBV2 with TRBJ2-6; no firm D call. V was shortened by 4 bases and J by 4 bases, with 11 bases between the two germline ends. Germline V gene lookup returns CDR1 SNHLY and CDR2 FYNNEI. This CDR3 has 15 amino acids. The CDR3 coding sequence is TGTGCCAGCAGTGTATCGACCGGCGGGGCCAACGTCCTGACTTTC. Its translation: CASSVSTGGANVLTF.

This sequence joins TRBV9 and TRBJ2-7; D is perhaps TRBD1 (6 bases). This CDR3 region has 14 residues. Germline V gives CDR1 SGDLS, CDR2 YYNGEE. Trimming removed 0 bases from V and 2 bases from J, with 9 bases in between. Here the CDR3 reads CASSVAGVAYEQYF. The CDR3 region has the DNA TGTGCCAGCAGCGTAGCAGGGGTCGCCTACGAGCAGTACTTC.

This clone was seen just once. The chain uses TRBV7-2 and TRBJ1-5; 7 bases are a match to TRBD1. After removal of 3 bases from V and 7 bases from J, the junction contained 9 bases not matched to a gene. Looked up from germline, CDR1 is SGHTA and CDR2 is FQGNSA. The CDR3 is 15 amino acids. The CDR3 protein is CASSLGRGGRQPQHF. DNA for the CDR3: TGTGCCAGCAGCTTGGGGAGAGGGGGCAGACAGCCCCAGCATTTT.

The sample holds a few counts of this clone. The rearrangement links TRBV20-1 to TRBJ2-3; D not certain. V was shortened by 4 bases and J by 7 bases, with 9 bases between the two germline ends. The CDR3 contains 11 residues. Germline assignment: CDR1 DFQATT and CDR2 SNEGSKA (reference sequence). CDR3 DNA sequence: TGCAGTGCTAAAGATTTCCATACGCAGTATTTT. Translated, it gives CSAKDFHTQYF.

This clone was found a few times. The chain links TRBV5-4 to TRBJ2-3, with D possibly TRBD2 on 6 matching bases. Trimming took off 2 bases at V and 3 bases at J, with 7 bases between the two ends. There are 13 residues in the CDR3. In germline, CDR1 is SGHNT, CDR2 YYREEE (reference sequence). Here the CDR3 DNA reads TGTGCCAGCAGCTTCGGGACTACAGATACGCAGTATTTT. Protein sequence: CASSFGTTDTQYF.

The CDR3, as DNA: TGCGCCAGCAGCCCCGGGGGTGGGGCATTTGGCTACACCTTC. Translating it yields CASSPGGGAFGYTF. The rearrangement links TRBV4-3 to TRBJ1-2; the D gene is possibly TRBD1 (5 bases). There are 14 residues in the CDR3. Trimming took 4 bases from V and 7 from J, leaving 16 bases between them. Germline CDR1 reads LGHNA; CDR2 reads YSLEER.

The rearrangement uses TRBV15 and TRBJ2-4; 10 bases match TRBD1. Trimming at V came to 5 bases and at J to 8 bases, leaving 18 bases not matched to a gene. There are 18 residues in the CDR3. The germline V gene encodes CDR1 LNHNV and CDR2 YYDKDF (reference sequence). This chain's CDR3 is CATSGFPGTGAQRDIQYF. The CDR3 region has the DNA TGTGCCACCAGCGGCTTCCCGGGGACAGGGGCGCAAAGGGACATTCAGTACTTC.

This rearrangement joins TRBV2 to TRBJ1-4; D is ambiguous. The length of the CDR3 is 14 residues. Germline CDR1 is SNHLY and CDR2 is FYNNEI. V shed 6 bases and J shed 3 bases, with 11 bases lying between them. The CDR3 is CASRVGWPNEKLFF. The CDR3 nucleotides are TGTGCCAGCAGGGTTGGATGGCCTAATGAAAAACTGTTTTTT.

The V and J genes are TRBV6-5 and TRBJ2-1, with D perhaps TRBD1 or TRBD2 (5 bases each). The CDR3 has 11 residues. The germline gives CDR1 MNHEY, CDR2 SVGAGI. The V end was cut by 0 bases, the J end by 11 bases, with 5 bases between. The CDR3 sequence: CASSYSGQQFF. CDR3 bases: TGTGCCAGCAGTTACTCGGGACAGCAGTTCTTC.

Only a few counts were recorded for this clone. The chain joins TRBV5-6 to TRBJ2-6, with D unclear. The ends were cut back, 5 bases at V and 0 bases at J, with 12 bases in the middle. This CDR3 has 16 residues. CDR1 SGHDT and CDR2 YYEEEE come from the germline V gene. The CDR3 DNA reads TGTGCCAGCAGTTTTCAGTTTATCTCTGGGGCCAACGTCCTGACTTTC. Translated, it gives CASSFQFISGANVLTF.

J is TRBJ2-7 and V is TRBV30; either TRBD1 or TRBD2 may fit D (6 bases each). V lost 1 base, J lost 4 bases, and 14 bases lay in between. CDR1 is GTSNPN and CDR2 is SVGIG in the germline V gene (reference sequence). CDR3 length: 14 amino acids. The CDR3 sequence: CAWSALGGGYEQYF. The CDR3 DNA reads as TGTGCCTGGAGTGCCCTGGGGGGCGGGTACGAGCAGTACTTC.

This clone was picked up a small number of times. This chain connects TRBV5-4 to TRBJ1-6, with a tentative D call TRBD1 (6 bases). This CDR3 comprises 16 residues. Germline values: CDR1 SGHNT, CDR2 YYREEE (reference sequence). Trimming removed 4 bases at V and 9 bases at J, with 20 bases between. The DNA for the CDR3 is TGTGCCAGCAGCACTCAGGGAAACAGGGATTTTTCACCCCTCCACTTT. This encodes CASSTQGNRDFSPLHF.

This clone has a handful of counts. J is TRBJ1-5 and V is TRBV7-9, with D unclear. Trimming pared 5 bases from V and 5 bases from J, leaving 10 bases between. The CDR3 spans 13 residues. Germline V CDR1 and CDR2: SEHNR, FQNEAQ (reference sequence). In DNA, the CDR3 is TGTGCCAGCAGCCAGTTGAGAGATCAGCCCCAGCATTTT. Protein sequence: CASSQLRDQPQHF.

The chain employs TRBV19 and TRBJ1-3; a weak D match, TRBD1 (5 bases). The length of the CDR3 is 16 residues. V was clipped by 3 bases and J by 1 base, with 13 bases between them. CDR1 and CDR2 from the germline V gene are LNHDA and SQIVND (reference sequence). CDR3 residues: CASSMSGHWSGNTIYF. The CDR3 nucleotides read TGTGCCAGTAGTATGAGCGGACATTGGTCTGGAAACACCATATATTTT.

This CDR3 is CASSLDRGGNTEAFF. CDR3 DNA: TGTGCCAGCAGCTTAGATCGGGGGGGGAACACTGAAGCTTTCTTT. This chain connects TRBV7-8 to TRBJ1-1; perhaps TRBD1 as D (5 bases). The CDR3 is made up of 15 amino acids. Trimming took off 1 base at V and 1 base at J, with 10 bases between the two ends. Germline CDR1 is SGHVS and CDR2 is FQNEAQ.

The chain carries TRBV7-9 and TRBJ2-1; D gene uncertain. Germline V CDR1 and CDR2: SEHNR, FQNEAQ (reference sequence). Trimming took 2 bases from V and 8 from J, leaving 7 bases between them. CDR3 size: 12 residues. Here the CDR3 reads CASSLLGHEQFF. CDR3 nucleotide sequence: TGTGCCAGCAGCTTATTAGGGCATGAGCAGTTCTTC.

This clone was counted a few times. The CDR3 DNA sequence: TGTGCCAGCAGCTTGGGGGTGAGTAGCAATCAGCCCCAGCATTTT. Protein sequence: CASSLGVSSNQPQHF. This chain uses TRBV5-8 with TRBJ1-5, with D uncertain. This CDR3 spans 15 amino acids. V was cut by 0 bases and J by 0 bases, with 7 bases left in between. Germline V gives CDR1 SGHTS, CDR2 YDEGEE.

This clone has only a few counts. The chain's CDR3 is CASSVAGAQETQYF. The CDR3 nucleotides read TGTGCCAGCAGTGTAGCGGGGGCCCAAGAGACCCAGTACTTC. The J gene is TRBJ2-5, the V gene TRBV27, with 9 positions matching TRBD2. Germline V CDR1 and CDR2: MNHEY, SMNVEV (reference sequence). J gave up 1 base and V 5 bases, and 2 bases lay outside the gene matches. The CDR3 runs 14 residues.

In this sample, this clone turned up a few times. This chain's CDR3 is CASSLAGTSGGTRETQYF. Here the CDR3 DNA reads TGTGCCAGCAGCTTAGCGGGGACTAGCGGGGGGACGCGAGAGACCCAGTACTTC. This chain connects TRBV7-2 to TRBJ2-5; 15 nucleotides agree with TRBD2. CDR3 length equals 18 residues. Germline assignment: CDR1 SGHTA and CDR2 FQGNSA. Trimming removed 0 bases from V and 4 bases from J; junction bases left unmatched: 6.

The CDR3 sequence is CASRGKGTAETQYF. In DNA, the CDR3 is TGTGCCAGCAGGGGAAAGGGCACGGCTGAGACCCAGTACTTC. The J gene is TRBJ2-5, the V gene TRBV9; D is ambiguous. The CDR3 has 14 residues. CDR1 SGDLS and CDR2 YYNGEE come from the germline V gene. V lost 5 bases and J 5 bases, leaving 16 bases between the germline ends.

The rearrangement uses TRBV5-1 and TRBJ2-3, with 8 nucleotides matching TRBD1. The germline V gene has CDR1 SGHRS and CDR2 YFSETQ. Trimming at V came to 4 bases and at J to 4 bases, leaving 2 bases not matched to a gene. The CDR3 totals 13 residues. CDR3 region: CASSPGGPDTQYF. The CDR3, as DNA: TGCGCCAGCAGCCCAGGGGGCCCAGATACGCAGTATTTT.

This clone was counted only a few times. The rearrangement uses TRBV5-6 and TRBJ1-4; 9 bases agree with TRBD1. The CDR3 loop spans 17 amino acids. CDR1 and CDR2 (germline): SGHDT, YYEEEE. V gave up 4 bases and J gave up 5 bases; unmatched junction bases: 12. CDR3 in amino acids: CASSRNLNRGQNEKLFF. Here the CDR3 DNA reads TGTGCCAGCAGCCGAAACTTGAACAGGGGGCAGAATGAAAAACTGTTTTTT.

This clone has a handful of counts. The chain is built from TRBV2 and TRBJ1-6; TRBD1 matches 9 bases. Germline V gene lookup returns CDR1 SNHLY and CDR2 FYNNEI. The V and J ends lost 5 bases and 7 bases, in that order; junction bases with no gene match: 6. The CDR3 length is 15 residues. CDR3 region: CASSPSGQGNSPLHF. The CDR3 nucleotides are TGTGCCAGCAGTCCATCGGGACAGGGCAATTCACCCCTCCACTTT.

The chain joins TRBV25-1 to TRBJ1-2; D gene ambiguous. This CDR3 spans 11 amino acids. V was clipped by 6 bases and J by 2 bases, with 4 bases between them. Per the germline V gene, CDR1 is MGHDK and CDR2 is SYGVNS. This CDR3 is CASSRNYGYTF. As DNA, the CDR3 is TGTGCCAGCAGCAGGAACTATGGCTACACCTTC.

The chain couples TRBV29-1 to TRBJ1-2; TRBD1 matches at 7 bases. The germline V gene has CDR1 SQVTM and CDR2 ANQGSEA. The CDR3 is made up of 12 amino acids. J gave up 4 bases and V 4 bases, and 3 bases lay outside the gene matches. The CDR3 nucleotides are TGCAGCGTTGCAGGGGGTGGCTATGGCTACACCTTC. This translates into CSVAGGGYGYTF.